This T cell receptor beta chain came from a study of cytomegalovirus exposure and HLA in healthy donors. Study information: Researchers previously reported finding 90 million to 130 million unique TCR beta sequences from about 200 million T cells.

This clone occurred once. Its antigen is undetermined. Study results and limitations: Generally TCR sequences proved uncommon, though certain public TCRs appeared in numerous donors. A later look showed TCR association rates differing by HLA locus, highest for DRB1 and lowest for HLA-C.

It was with 60 Vbeta and 13 Jbeta primers that the PCR ran. Sequencing used immunoSEQ multiplex PCR; TCRdb keeps in-frame clones, though not all of them. The sample lists around 160,000 clones, around 80% occurring once. Per the germline V gene, CDR1 is MDHEN and CDR2 is SYDVKM. This CDR3 region has 12 residues. The germline V and J ends were trimmed by 2 bases and 8 bases, with 7 bases remaining between them. This TCR derives from a woman aged 18-30 years in good health and CMV-seronegative. The V call is TRBV28, the J call TRBJ2-1, with unresolved D. The material sequenced was PBMCs. As DNA, the CDR3 is TGTGCCAGCAGTTTAGCCCGGGATGAGCAGTTCTTC. Its translation is CASSLARDEQFF.